Below are 27 T cell receptor beta chains sequenced from a single sample in a study of monozygotic twins with inflammatory bowel disease. From the 5' RACE reads, TCRdb lists one entry per CDR3 protein and no DNA. The sample's table shows 170,000 or so distinct CDR3 sequences. Sequencing was performed on blood. The receptors were gathered from a human donor with ulcerative colitis or Crohn's disease, or a healthy co-twin of an affected twin (not recorded which).

The chain combines TRBV5-1 with TRBJ2-1; TCRdb indicates TRBD2, and absent DNA this call remains unverified. The CDR3 runs to 14 residues. Germline CDR1 reads SGHRS; CDR2 reads YFSETQ. CDR3 region: CASSTSGSYNEQFF.

The rearrangement links TRBV10-1 to TRBJ2-7; TCRdb proposes TRBD2, but this gene call is untestable without DNA. The CDR3 runs to 13 residues. Germline V gene lookup returns CDR1 WNHNN and CDR2 SYGVQD (reference sequence). This CDR3 reads CASRAGDSYEQYF.

The rearrangement uses TRBV6-1 and TRBJ2-2; no DNA is available, so the TRBD2 call from TCRdb remains unchecked. Germline V gene sequence: CDR1 MNHNS, CDR2 SASEGT. There are 17 residues in the CDR3. This chain's CDR3 is CASNPSGKRRGPGELFF.

The chain combines TRBV12-3 or TRBV12-4 with TRBJ2-3; TCRdb's D gene call, TRBD2, goes unchecked for lack of DNA. The CDR3 totals 15 residues. This CDR3 is CASSLTSGSSDTQYF.

This chain links TRBV5-6 with TRBJ2-5. This CDR3 is 13 amino acids long. The germline V gene has CDR1 SGHDT and CDR2 YYEEEE. The CDR3 reads CASSATHQETQYF.

The gene calls are TRBV10-2 and TRBJ1-1. Per germline, CDR1 WSHSY and CDR2 SAAADI. This CDR3 has 15 residues. The CDR3 reads CASSDYSGDLTEAFF.

CDR3 loop: CASTRTGGSDTQYF. This sequence joins TRBV7-6 and TRBJ2-3; TCRdb's D call, TRBD1, is unchecked because there is no DNA. The length of the CDR3 is 14 residues. Germline CDR1 SGHVS, CDR2 FNYEAQ.

The chain combines TRBV24-1 with TRBJ1-1; there is no DNA to check the TCRdb D call of TRBD1. This CDR3 is 13 amino acids long. CDR1 KGHDR and CDR2 SFDVKD come from the germline V gene. The CDR3 loop reads CATSARQGAEAFF.

This chain uses TRBV7-8 with TRBJ2-7; checking the TCRdb D call of TRBD2 is not possible without DNA. This CDR3 is built from 14 residues. CDR1 is SGHVS, CDR2 FQNEAQ, per germline. The CDR3 reads CASSLLAGESEQYF.

The rearrangement links TRBV11-2 to TRBJ2-3; TCRdb proposes TRBD2, but this gene call is untestable without DNA. From germline, CDR1 is SGHAT and CDR2 FQNNGV. The CDR3 consists of 16 residues. This chain's CDR3 is CASSRNGGLAGESQYF.

The CDR3: CASSRDRGSDYTEAFF. The chain combines TRBV18 with TRBJ1-1; no DNA is available, so the TRBD1 call from TCRdb remains unchecked. Germline lookup yields CDR1 KGHSH and CDR2 LQKENI. This CDR3 is 16 amino acids long.

The chain uses TRBV6-5 and TRBJ1-5. The CDR3 totals 15 residues. Germline CDR1 reads MNHEY; CDR2 reads SVGAGI. CDR3 loop: CASRYSGRSNQPQHF.

The chain has TRBV10-3 and TRBJ2-3; the D gene TCRdb calls, TRBD2, cannot be checked with no DNA. This CDR3 region has 14 residues. Germline V CDR1 and CDR2: ENHRY, SYGVKD. CDR3 protein: CAIRGTSGSDTQYF.

V gene TRBV5-5 combines with J gene TRBJ1-5; without DNA, the TCRdb call of TRBD1 cannot be checked. The CDR3 length is 15 residues. Germline V gene sequence: CDR1 SGHKS, CDR2 YYEKEE (reference sequence). The CDR3 sequence is CASSFFGQSNQPQHF. Combining the CDR3 with reference TRBV5-5 and TRBJ1-5 gives the whole variable domain DAGVTQSPTHLIKTRGQQVTLRCSPISGHKSVSWYQQVLGQGPQFIFQYYEKEERGRGNFPDRFSARQFPNYSSELNVNALLLGDSALYLCASSFFGQSNQPQHFGDGTRLSIL.

J is TRBJ1-3 and V is TRBV7-9; TCRdb picks TRBD1, but there is no DNA to check that call. The CDR3 length is 15 residues. Germline CDR1 SEHNR, CDR2 FQNEAQ (reference sequence). CDR3 protein: CASSFPGSSGNTIYF. Variable domain in full (rest from reference TRBV7-9 and TRBJ1-3): DTGVSQNPRHKITKRGQNVTFRCDPISEHNRLYWYRQTLGQGPEFLTYFQNEAQLEKSRLLSDRFSAERPKGSFSTLEIQRTEQGDSAMYLCASSFPGSSGNTIYFGEGSWLTVV.

CDR3: CATSDFKAGESDEQFF. The chain carries TRBV24-1 and TRBJ2-1; TCRdb selects TRBD1, and the lack of DNA leaves this call unchecked. This CDR3 spans 16 amino acids. CDR1 is KGHDR and CDR2 is SFDVKD in the germline V gene.

J is TRBJ1-2 and V is TRBV7-2; the D call of TRBD1 rests on TCRdb alone, since no DNA is present to check it. The CDR3 contains 13 residues. The V gene's germline CDR1 is SGHTA and CDR2 FQGNSA. This CDR3 is CASSPKGGNGYTF.

The chain combines TRBV7-6 with TRBJ1-2; TCRdb proposes TRBD1, but this gene call is untestable without DNA. CDR1 and CDR2 (germline): SGHVS, FNYEAQ. The CDR3 extends over 15 amino acids. The CDR3 reads CASSEYSSGTGGYTF.

The V and J genes are TRBV20-1 and TRBJ1-5; TCRdb designates TRBD1, a call that cannot be tested without DNA. Germline CDR1 reads DFQATT; CDR2 reads SNEGSKA (reference sequence). The CDR3 consists of 13 residues. The CDR3 reads CSAATGVNQPQHF.

The chain links TRBV3-1 to TRBJ2-2; with no DNA, the TCRdb D assignment of TRBD2 cannot be verified. The CDR3 has 19 amino acids. Germline assignment: CDR1 LGHDT and CDR2 YNNKEL (reference sequence). The CDR3: CASSRRLPRTSGSTGELFF.

The J gene is TRBJ2-7, the V gene TRBV5-1. Germline-derived CDR1 and CDR2 are SGHRS and YFSETQ. The CDR3 contains 14 residues. The CDR3 spells CASSLLTSSYEQYF.

The rearrangement joins TRBV24-1 to TRBJ1-4. CDR1 is KGHDR, CDR2 SFDVKD, per germline. CDR3 size: 13 residues. The CDR3: CATSDSTTQKLFF.

This sequence joins TRBV30 and TRBJ1-1. CDR1 is GTSNPN and CDR2 is SVGIG in the germline V gene (reference sequence). The CDR3 runs 12 residues. The CDR3 sequence is CAWSARYTEAFF.

The chain couples TRBV5-6 to TRBJ1-1. The CDR3 totals 13 residues. Germline CDR1 and CDR2: SGHDT and YYEEEE. The CDR3 sequence: CASSFPRTTEAFF.

V gene TRBV6-1 combines with J gene TRBJ1-2; the D gene TCRdb calls, TRBD1, cannot be checked with no DNA. This CDR3 comprises 16 residues. Germline CDR1 and CDR2: MNHNS and SASEGT. The chain's CDR3 is CASGNIQGALRYGYTF.

V and J are TRBV9 and TRBJ2-5; TCRdb returns TRBD2, unconfirmable since there is no DNA. This CDR3 is 14 amino acids long. In germline, CDR1 is SGDLS, CDR2 YYNGEE. The CDR3 sequence is CASSVGNSGETQYF.

The chain is built from TRBV19 and TRBJ1-1. The CDR3 runs 14 residues. From germline, CDR1 is LNHDA and CDR2 SQIVND (reference sequence). This CDR3 reads CASSNHTRNTEAFF. Full variable domain (missing parts from reference TRBV19 and TRBJ1-1): DGGITQSPKYLFRKEGQNVTLSCEQNLNHDAMYWYRQDPGQGLRLIYYSQIVNDFQKGDIAEGYSVSREKKESFPLTVTSAQKNPTAFYLCASSNHTRNTEAFFGQGTRLTVV.